One and the same sample provided the 28 T cell receptor beta chains below, sequenced in a study of shared clonotypes between healthy human individuals. Some clones are missing from TCRdb's copy, which holds only in-frame ones; the method was immunoSEQ multiplex PCR. The sample yields more than 400,000 clones, roughly 95% seen once. The sample taken for sequencing was naive CD4+ T cells sorted from blood. Subset: CD45RA+ positively selected. The source of these receptors is a woman in her twenties or thirties in good health.

The J gene is TRBJ2-1, the V gene TRBV2; 10 bases are shared with TRBD2. Germline V gene sequence: CDR1 SNHLY, CDR2 FYNNEI. The CDR3 contains 18 residues. The J segment lost 9 bases and the V segment lost 7 bases, leaving 21 bases of the junction unmatched. The CDR3, as DNA: TGTGCCAGCACCGTCCCGGGACTAGCGACAGCCTCCCGTGGTGAGCAGTTCTTC. This encodes CASTVPGLATASRGEQFF.

The rearrangement joins TRBV4-1 to TRBJ2-2; 7 bases are shared with TRBD2. CDR3 length: 15 residues. Germline CDR1 MGHRA, CDR2 YSYEKL. V lost 4 bases, J lost 0 bases, and 2 bases stayed unmatched. CDR3 in DNA: TGCGCCAGCAGCCGCCTAGCGGCGAACACCGGGGAGCTGTTTTTT. It codes for CASSRLAANTGELFF.

The rearrangement links TRBV7-9 to TRBJ2-1; TRBD2 agrees at 9 bases. Germline trimming cut 3 bases from V and 6 bases from J; bases unmatched to any gene: 6. Per germline, CDR1 SEHNR and CDR2 FQNEAQ (reference sequence). This CDR3 is built from 15 residues. DNA for the CDR3: TGTGCCAGCAGCTTGGGACTAGCAGGGTTCAATGAGCAGTTCTTC. It codes for CASSLGLAGFNEQFF.

A single count supports this clone. J is TRBJ1-1 and V is TRBV10-2; 8 nucleotides agree with TRBD1. The CDR3 has 16 residues. Losses at the gene ends were 3 bases for V and 5 bases for J; bases not matched to a gene: 11. From germline, CDR1 is WSHSY and CDR2 SAAADI. The CDR3 loop reads CASSDRAGGAETEAFF. The CDR3 nucleotides read TGCGCCAGCAGTGATCGGGCAGGGGGCGCGGAGACTGAAGCTTTCTTT.

This chain uses TRBV2 with TRBJ1-5; weak D call: TRBD1 (6 bases). Germline lookup yields CDR1 SNHLY and CDR2 FYNNEI. The V end was cut by 2 bases, the J end by 5 bases, with 13 bases between. The CDR3 is 15 residues long. CDR3 protein: CASSERITGYQPQHF. DNA of the CDR3: TGTGCCAGCAGTGAAAGGATTACAGGGTATCAGCCCCAGCATTTT.

This chain uses TRBV7-2 with TRBJ2-3; D not certain. V was clipped by 5 bases and J by 2 bases, with 8 bases between them. This CDR3 region has 13 residues. Germline V CDR1 and CDR2: SGHTA, FQGNSA. The CDR3 DNA reads as TGTGCCAGCAGCAGACGACCCACAGATACGCAGTATTTT. Translation gives CASSRRPTDTQYF.

The J gene is TRBJ2-1, the V gene TRBV6-1; D not certain. Germline loops: CDR1 MNHNS, CDR2 SASEGT. CDR3 length: 12 residues. Between the trimmed V and J ends, which lost 4 bases and 5 bases, there was a span of 6 bases. The CDR3 spells CASSATDNEQFF. The CDR3 DNA follows: TGTGCCAGCAGTGCCACGGACAATGAGCAGTTCTTC.

The chain combines TRBV27 with TRBJ2-7, with TRBD2 matching 11 bases. The junction had 4 bases not matched to a gene; V was cut back by 8 bases and J by 4 bases. The V gene's germline CDR1 is MNHEY and CDR2 SMNVEV (reference sequence). This CDR3 has 13 amino acids. The CDR3 loop reads CASHSGRGYEQYF. In nucleotides, the CDR3 is TGTGCCAGCCATAGCGGGAGGGGATACGAGCAGTACTTC.

V usage is TRBV10-1 and J usage is TRBJ2-7; 10 bases are a match to TRBD1. Unmatched junction bases numbered 6, after V lost 8 bases and J lost 5 bases. This CDR3 region has 13 residues. Per the germline V gene, CDR1 is WNHNN and CDR2 is SYGVQD (reference sequence). This chain's CDR3 is CASGGQGSHEQYF. The DNA for the CDR3 is TGCGCCAGCGGGGGACAGGGGTCCCACGAGCAGTACTTC.

This chain uses TRBV6-1 with TRBJ2-2; possibly TRBD1 for D (6 bases). In germline, CDR1 is MNHNS, CDR2 SASEGT. This CDR3 region has 15 residues. Trimming took off 10 bases at V and 5 bases at J, with 20 bases between the two ends. This CDR3 is CATSPRSQGTGELFF. As DNA, the CDR3 is TGTGCCACCTCCCCCCGGTCGCAGGGGACCGGGGAGCTGTTTTTT.

The genes are TRBV7-2 and TRBJ2-7; no definite D call. The germline gives CDR1 SGHTA, CDR2 FQGNSA. Trimming left V 3 bases short and J 2 bases short, with 20 bases between. The CDR3 contains 17 residues. This CDR3 reads CASSFRPANDLPYEQYF. CDR3 sequence (DNA): TGTGCCAGCAGCTTTCGCCCGGCTAACGACCTTCCCTACGAGCAGTACTTC. The entire variable domain, with the rest obtained from reference TRBV7-2 and TRBJ2-7, is as follows: GAGVSQSPSNKVTEKGKDVELRCDPISGHTALYWYRQSLGQGLEFLIYFQGNSAPDKSGLPSDRFSAERTGGSVSTLTIQRTQQEDSAVYLCASSFRPANDLPYEQYFGPGTRLTVT.

The chain joins TRBV28 to TRBJ1-4; the match to TRBD1 covers 8 bases. V trimming: 4 bases; J trimming: 7 bases; junction bases outside the gene matches: 8. The V gene's germline CDR1 is MDHEN and CDR2 SYDVKM. This CDR3 has 15 residues. The CDR3 DNA is TGTGCCAGCAGTTCGATATGGACAGGGACTGAAAAACTGTTTTTT. Translation gives CASSSIWTGTEKLFF.

The J gene is TRBJ1-5, the V gene TRBV7-6; 9 bases match TRBD1. Germline CDR1 reads SGHVS; CDR2 reads FNYEAQ. CDR3 size: 17 residues. V trimming: 5 bases; J trimming: 0 bases; junction bases outside the gene matches: 8. This CDR3 reads CASSPRTGDYSNQPQHF. DNA for the CDR3: TGTGCCAGCAGCCCCCGGACAGGGGATTATAGCAATCAGCCCCAGCATTTT.

A note on this clone: Other DNA sequences in this specimen translate into the identical CDR3. The chain links TRBV4-1 to TRBJ2-3; no firm D call. This CDR3 comprises 12 residues. Germline-derived CDR1 and CDR2 are MGHRA and YSYEKL. The V end was cut by 3 bases, the J end by 5 bases, with 6 bases between. The CDR3 is CASSHPRDTQYF. CDR3 nucleotides: TGCGCCAGCAGCCACCCACGAGATACGCAGTATTTT.

J is TRBJ1-3 and V is TRBV6-1; 8 bases are shared with TRBD1. This CDR3 has 15 amino acids. Germline V gene sequence: CDR1 MNHNS, CDR2 SASEGT. Unmatched junction bases numbered 7, after V lost 5 bases and J lost 4 bases. The CDR3 region has the DNA TGTGCCAGCAGTAGAGGGGACAGGTTCGGAAACACCATATATTTT. Amino acids: CASSRGDRFGNTIYF.

This chain links TRBV5-4 with TRBJ2-3, with 8 bases that match TRBD1. Germline V gives CDR1 SGHNT, CDR2 YYREEE (reference sequence). The CDR3 is made up of 15 amino acids. V was clipped by 4 bases and J by 2 bases; unmatched bases: 6. The CDR3 DNA follows: TGTGCCAGCAGCCGCGGACAGGGCGTCACAGATACGCAGTATTTT. It codes for CASSRGQGVTDTQYF.

The chain joins TRBV2 to TRBJ1-6; D is unresolved. CDR3 length equals 13 residues. The germline gives CDR1 SNHLY, CDR2 FYNNEI. Between the trimmed V and J ends, which lost 6 bases and 8 bases, there was a span of 11 bases. CDR3 in DNA: TGTGCCAGCAGGGCCAGTGGGGATTCACCCCTCCACTTT. Translation: CASRASGDSPLHF.

V and J are TRBV7-9 and TRBJ2-7; weak D call: TRBD2 (5 bases). Trimming pared 1 base from V and 3 bases from J, leaving 10 bases between. CDR3 length: 14 residues. CDR1 and CDR2 from the germline V gene are SEHNR and FQNEAQ (reference sequence). DNA of the CDR3: TGTGCCAGCAGCTTAGTATCCGGGGTCTACGAGCAGTACTTC. Protein: CASSLVSGVYEQYF.

The rearrangement uses TRBV13 and TRBJ2-1; the D gene is possibly TRBD1 (6 bases). Germline assignment: CDR1 PRHDT and CDR2 FYEKMQ (reference sequence). V was trimmed by 5 bases and J by 4 bases, leaving 9 bases between them. CDR3 size: 13 residues. CDR3 nucleotide sequence: TGTGCCAGCAGCCCTGGACAGTACAATGAGCAGTTCTTC. It specifies CASSPGQYNEQFF. The full variable domain, its missing parts supplied by reference TRBV13 and TRBJ2-1, is AAGVIQSPRHLIKEKRETATLKCYPIPRHDTVYWYQQGPGQDPQFLISFYEKMQSDKGSIPDRFSAQQFSDYHSELNMSSLELGDSALYFCASSPGQYNEQFFGPGTRLTVL.

This sequence joins TRBV11-3 and TRBJ2-7, with D perhaps matching TRBD1 (5 bases). Trimming cost V 9 bases and J 3 bases, with 15 bases left between them. Per germline, CDR1 SGHNT and CDR2 YENEEA. This CDR3 region has 13 residues. The CDR3 DNA sequence: TGTGCCAGGACCCGTACAGGAAACTACGAGCAGTACTTC. Translated: CARTRTGNYEQYF.

The rearrangement uses TRBV27 and TRBJ2-1; weak D call: TRBD2 (5 bases). V was clipped by 3 bases and J by 9 bases, with 12 bases between them. The CDR3 length is 13 residues. Germline V gene data show CDR1 as MNHEY and CDR2 as SMNVEV (reference sequence). CDR3 bases: TGTGCCAGCAGTTTGAGGGAGTTTGGTGAGCAGTTCTTC. This sequence encodes CASSLREFGEQFF.

CDR3 bases: TGTGCCAGCAGTTCGGGACTAGCGGGACCAGCCTACGAGCAGTACTTC. It translates to CASSSGLAGPAYEQYF. The chain joins TRBV6-5 to TRBJ2-7, with TRBD2 matching 13 bases. The CDR3 covers 16 residues. After removal of 4 bases from V and 2 bases from J, the junction contained 5 bases not matched to a gene. From germline, CDR1 is MNHEY and CDR2 SVGAGI.

V gene TRBV18 combines with J gene TRBJ2-7, with no clear D. The CDR3 consists of 16 residues. V was trimmed by 3 bases and J by 0 bases, leaving 15 bases between them. Per the germline V gene, CDR1 is KGHSH and CDR2 is LQKENI. The CDR3 nucleotides read TGTGCCAGCTCACCCGAAGCCGGGCCCTACTCCTACGAGCAGTACTTC. Translated, it gives CASSPEAGPYSYEQYF.

In this sample, this clone turned up once. Different DNA sequences within this sample yield the same CDR3. This chain uses TRBV10-3 with TRBJ1-2; D gene uncertain. Trimming took off 6 bases at V and 8 bases at J, with 10 bases between the two ends. Germline V CDR1 and CDR2: ENHRY, SYGVKD. The length of the CDR3 is 11 residues. The CDR3 region has the DNA TGTGCCATCAGCTCCGGTGGGGGCTACACCTTC. Translated, it gives CAISSGGGYTF.

This chain connects TRBV15 to TRBJ1-2; 9 bases are a match to TRBD1. J was trimmed by 2 bases and V by 3 bases; bases with no gene match: 4. This CDR3 is 15 amino acids long. CDR1 and CDR2 (germline): LNHNV, YYDKDF (reference sequence). The CDR3 nucleotides read TGTGCCACCAGCAGGAGGGGGACAGGGAACTATGGCTACACCTTC. Translation gives CATSRRGTGNYGYTF.

The chain recombines TRBV5-1 with TRBJ1-2, with 8 bases that match TRBD1. The germline CDR1 and CDR2 sequences are SGHRS and YFSETQ. V lost 7 bases, J lost 8 bases, and 7 bases stayed unmatched. This CDR3 comprises 12 residues. The CDR3 loop reads CASAQGAAGYTF. CDR3 nucleotide sequence: TGCGCCAGCGCGCAGGGGGCAGCGGGCTACACCTTC.

The chain employs TRBV5-1 and TRBJ2-7; 9 positions agree with TRBD1. V lost 2 bases, J lost 1 base, and 7 bases stayed unmatched. The germline CDR1 and CDR2 sequences are SGHRS and YFSETQ. CDR3 length: 16 amino acids. For the CDR3, the DNA is TGCGCCAGCAGCTTAGACCTGGGACAGGGATCCTACGAGCAGTACTTC. Its protein product is CASSLDLGQGSYEQYF.

The chain recombines TRBV4-2 with TRBJ2-5; D assignment may be TRBD1 or TRBD2 (6 bases each). V lost 2 bases and J lost 3, with 16 bases in between. The CDR3 sequence is 16 residues long. CDR1 LGHNA and CDR2 YNFKEQ come from the germline V gene. The chain's CDR3 is CASSQKPGAREETQYF. The CDR3, as DNA: TGTGCCAGCAGCCAAAAGCCGGGGGCGAGGGAAGAGACCCAGTACTTC.